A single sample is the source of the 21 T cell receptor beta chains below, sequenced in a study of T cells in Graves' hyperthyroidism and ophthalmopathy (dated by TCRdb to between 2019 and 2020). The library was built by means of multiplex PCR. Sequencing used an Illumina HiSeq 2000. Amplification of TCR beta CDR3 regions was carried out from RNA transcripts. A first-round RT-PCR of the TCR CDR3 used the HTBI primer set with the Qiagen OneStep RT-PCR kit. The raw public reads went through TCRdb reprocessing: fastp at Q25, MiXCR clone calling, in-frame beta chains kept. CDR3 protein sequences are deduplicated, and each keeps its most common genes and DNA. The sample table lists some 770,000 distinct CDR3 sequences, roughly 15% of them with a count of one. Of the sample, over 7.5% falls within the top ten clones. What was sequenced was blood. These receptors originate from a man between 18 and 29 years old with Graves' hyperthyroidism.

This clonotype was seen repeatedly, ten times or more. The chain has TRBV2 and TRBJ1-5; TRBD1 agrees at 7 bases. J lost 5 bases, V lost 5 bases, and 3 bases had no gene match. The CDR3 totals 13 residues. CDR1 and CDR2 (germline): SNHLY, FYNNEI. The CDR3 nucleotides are TGTGCCAGCAGTTATCAGGGGGATCAGCCCCAGCATTTT. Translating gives CASSYQGDQPQHF. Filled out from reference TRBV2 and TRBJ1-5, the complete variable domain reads EPEVTQTPSHQVTQMGQEVILRCVPISNHLYFYWYRQILGQKVEFLVSFYNNEISEKSEIFDDQFSVERPDGSNFTLKIRSTKLEDSAMYFCASSYQGDQPQHFGDGTRLSIL.

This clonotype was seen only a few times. This CDR3 is CASSPGTAFFEQFF. The CDR3 nucleotides read TGTGCCAGCAGCCCTGGGACAGCCTTTTTCGAGCAGTTCTTC. The genes are TRBV7-3 and TRBJ2-1, with TRBD1 matching over 7 bases. CDR1 is SGHTA and CDR2 is FQGTGA in the germline V gene. Losses at the gene ends were 5 bases for V and 10 bases for J; bases not matched to a gene: 11. The CDR3 contains 14 residues.

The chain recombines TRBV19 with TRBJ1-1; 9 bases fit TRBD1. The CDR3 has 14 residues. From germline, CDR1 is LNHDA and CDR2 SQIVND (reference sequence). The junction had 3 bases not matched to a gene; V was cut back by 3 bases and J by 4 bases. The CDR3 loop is CASSIGTGITEAFF. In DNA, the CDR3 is TGTGCCAGTAGTATCGGGACAGGGATCACTGAAGCTTTCTTT.

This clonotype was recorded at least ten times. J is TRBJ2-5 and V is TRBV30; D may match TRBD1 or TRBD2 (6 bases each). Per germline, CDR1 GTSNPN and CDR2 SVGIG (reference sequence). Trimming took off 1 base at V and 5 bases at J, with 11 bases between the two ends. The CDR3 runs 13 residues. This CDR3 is CAWSGVGGETQYF. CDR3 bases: TGTGCCTGGAGTGGAGTGGGGGGCGAGACCCAGTACTTC.

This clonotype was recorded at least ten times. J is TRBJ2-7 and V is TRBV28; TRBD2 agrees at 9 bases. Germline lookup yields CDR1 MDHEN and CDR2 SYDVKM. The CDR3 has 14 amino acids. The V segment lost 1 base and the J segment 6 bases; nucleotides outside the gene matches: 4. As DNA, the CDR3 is TGTGCCAGCAGTTTATCTAGCGGGATAGCCGAGCAGTACTTC. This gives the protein CASSLSSGIAEQYF. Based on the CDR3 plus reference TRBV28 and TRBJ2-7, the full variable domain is DVKVTQSSRYLVKRTGEKVFLECVQDMDHENMFWYRQDPGLGLRLIYFSYDVKMKEKGDIPEGYSVSREKKERFSLILESASTNQTSMYLCASSLSSGIAEQYFGPGTRLTVT.

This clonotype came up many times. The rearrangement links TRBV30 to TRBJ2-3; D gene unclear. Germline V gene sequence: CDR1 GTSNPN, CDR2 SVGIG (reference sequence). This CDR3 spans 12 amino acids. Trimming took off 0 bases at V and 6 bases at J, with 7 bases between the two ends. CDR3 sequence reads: CAWSVNSDTQYF. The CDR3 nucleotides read TGTGCCTGGAGTGTAAACTCTGATACGCAGTATTTT.

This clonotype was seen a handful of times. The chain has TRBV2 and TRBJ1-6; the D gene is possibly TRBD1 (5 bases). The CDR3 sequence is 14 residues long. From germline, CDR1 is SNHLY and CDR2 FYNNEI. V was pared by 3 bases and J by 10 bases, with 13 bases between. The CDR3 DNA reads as TGTGCCAGCAGTGAGTGGGGGGTTCAATCACCCCTCCACTTT. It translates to CASSEWGVQSPLHF.

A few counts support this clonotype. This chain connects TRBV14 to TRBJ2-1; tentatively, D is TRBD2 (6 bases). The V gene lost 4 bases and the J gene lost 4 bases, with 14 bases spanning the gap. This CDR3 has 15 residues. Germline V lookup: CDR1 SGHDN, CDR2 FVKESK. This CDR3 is CASSLPGGVYNEQFF. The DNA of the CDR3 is TGTGCCAGCAGCCTCCCCGGCGGGGTATACAATGAGCAGTTCTTC.

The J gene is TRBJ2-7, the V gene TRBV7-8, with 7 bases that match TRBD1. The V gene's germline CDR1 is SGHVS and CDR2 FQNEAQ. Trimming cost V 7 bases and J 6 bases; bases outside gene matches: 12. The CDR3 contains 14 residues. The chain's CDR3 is CASTSTGTAGEQYF. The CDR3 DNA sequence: TGTGCCAGCACATCGACAGGGACAGCTGGCGAGCAGTACTTC.

The CDR3 here is CASSGQSIGEAFF. The CDR3 coding sequence is TGTGCCAGCAGTGGGCAGAGTATCGGTGAAGCTTTCTTT. The rearrangement joins TRBV28 to TRBJ1-1; the D is unclear. CDR3 size: 13 residues. V was shortened by 5 bases and J by 7 bases, with 14 bases between the two germline ends. Looked up from germline, CDR1 is MDHEN and CDR2 is SYDVKM.

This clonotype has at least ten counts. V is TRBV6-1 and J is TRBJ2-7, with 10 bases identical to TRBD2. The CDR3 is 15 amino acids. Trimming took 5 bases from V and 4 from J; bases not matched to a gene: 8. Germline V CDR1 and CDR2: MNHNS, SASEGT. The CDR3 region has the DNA TGTGCCAGCAGTACCTCATTAGCGGGAGGTTACGAGCAGTACTTC. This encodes CASSTSLAGGYEQYF.

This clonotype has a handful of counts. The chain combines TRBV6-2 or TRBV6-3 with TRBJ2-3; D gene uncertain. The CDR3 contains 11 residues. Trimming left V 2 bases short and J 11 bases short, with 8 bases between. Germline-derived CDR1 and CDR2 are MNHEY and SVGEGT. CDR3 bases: TGTGCCAGCAGTTACGGAACAAAGCAGTATTTT. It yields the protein CASSYGTKQYF.

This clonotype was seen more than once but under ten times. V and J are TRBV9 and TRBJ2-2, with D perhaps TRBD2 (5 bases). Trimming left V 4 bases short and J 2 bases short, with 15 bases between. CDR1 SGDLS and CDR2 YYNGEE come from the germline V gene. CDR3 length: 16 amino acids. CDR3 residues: CASSKIRDINTGELFF. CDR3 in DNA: TGTGCCAGCAGCAAAATCCGGGATATAAACACCGGGGAGCTGTTTTTT.

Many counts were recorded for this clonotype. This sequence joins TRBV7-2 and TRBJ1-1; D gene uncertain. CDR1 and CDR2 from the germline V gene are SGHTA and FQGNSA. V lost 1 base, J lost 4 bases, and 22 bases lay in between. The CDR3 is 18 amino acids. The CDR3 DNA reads TGTGCCAGCAGCTTAGGGCTTTATAGGGCCACTCCGGGCACTGAAGCTTTCTTT. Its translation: CASSLGLYRATPGTEAFF.

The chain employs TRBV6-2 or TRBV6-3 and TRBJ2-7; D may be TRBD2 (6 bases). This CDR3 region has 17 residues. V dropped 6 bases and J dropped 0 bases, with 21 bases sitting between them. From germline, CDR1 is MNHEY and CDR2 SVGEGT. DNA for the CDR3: TGTGCCAGCAGAGCTGAGATCGGGAGTGAGAGCTCCTACGAGCAGTACTTC. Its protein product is CASRAEIGSESSYEQYF.

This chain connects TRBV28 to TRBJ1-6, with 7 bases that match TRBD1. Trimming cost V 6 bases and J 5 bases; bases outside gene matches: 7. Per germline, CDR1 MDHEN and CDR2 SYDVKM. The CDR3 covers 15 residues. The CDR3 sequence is CASRLTGTNNSPLHF. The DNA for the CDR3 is TGTGCCAGCAGGCTGACAGGGACCAATAATTCACCCCTCCACTTT.

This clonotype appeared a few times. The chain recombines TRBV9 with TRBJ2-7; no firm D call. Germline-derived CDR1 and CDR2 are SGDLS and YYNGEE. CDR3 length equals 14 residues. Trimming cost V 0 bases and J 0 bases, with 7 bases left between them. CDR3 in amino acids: CASSVGHHSYEQYF. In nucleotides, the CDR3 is TGTGCCAGCAGCGTAGGCCATCACTCCTACGAGCAGTACTTC.

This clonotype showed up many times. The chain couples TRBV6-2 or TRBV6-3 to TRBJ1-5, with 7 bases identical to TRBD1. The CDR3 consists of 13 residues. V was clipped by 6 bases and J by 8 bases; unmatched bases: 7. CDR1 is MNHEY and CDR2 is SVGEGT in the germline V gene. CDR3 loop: CASSPGQWEPQHF. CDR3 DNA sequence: TGTGCCAGCAGCCCGGGACAGTGGGAGCCCCAGCATTTT.

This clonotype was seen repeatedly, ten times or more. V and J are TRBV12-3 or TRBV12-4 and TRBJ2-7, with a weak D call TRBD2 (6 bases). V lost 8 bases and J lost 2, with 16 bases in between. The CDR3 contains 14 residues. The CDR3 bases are TGTGCCAGCGCAACAGCGGGCGCAACCTACGAGCAGTACTTC. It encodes CASATAGATYEQYF.

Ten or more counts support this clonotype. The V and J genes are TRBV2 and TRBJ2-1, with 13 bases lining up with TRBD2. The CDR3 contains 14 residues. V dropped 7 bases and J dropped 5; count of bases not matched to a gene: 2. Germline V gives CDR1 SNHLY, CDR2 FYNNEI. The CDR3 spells CASIGLAGDNEQFF. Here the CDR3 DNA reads TGTGCCAGCATCGGACTAGCGGGAGACAATGAGCAGTTCTTC.

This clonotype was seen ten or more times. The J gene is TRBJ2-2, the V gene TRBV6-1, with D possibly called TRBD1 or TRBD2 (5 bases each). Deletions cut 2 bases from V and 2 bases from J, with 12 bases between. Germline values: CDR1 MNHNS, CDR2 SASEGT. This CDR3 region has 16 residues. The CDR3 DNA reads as TGTGCCAGCAGTGAATTTGGGGGAGTCAACACCGGGGAGCTGTTTTTT. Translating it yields CASSEFGGVNTGELFF.